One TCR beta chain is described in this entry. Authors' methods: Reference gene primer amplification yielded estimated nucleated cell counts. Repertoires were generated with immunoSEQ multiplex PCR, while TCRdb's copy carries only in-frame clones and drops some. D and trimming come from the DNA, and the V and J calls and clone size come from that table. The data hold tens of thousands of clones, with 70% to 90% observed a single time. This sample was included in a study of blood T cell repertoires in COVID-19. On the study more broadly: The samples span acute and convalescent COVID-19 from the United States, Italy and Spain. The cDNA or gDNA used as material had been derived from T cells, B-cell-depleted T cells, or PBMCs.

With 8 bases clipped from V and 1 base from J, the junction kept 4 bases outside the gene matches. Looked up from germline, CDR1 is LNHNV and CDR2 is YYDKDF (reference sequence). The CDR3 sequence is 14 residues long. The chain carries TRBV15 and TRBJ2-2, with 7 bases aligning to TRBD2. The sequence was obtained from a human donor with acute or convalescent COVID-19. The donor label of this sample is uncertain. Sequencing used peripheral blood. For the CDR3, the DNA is TGTGCCACCTCCCCGGGGGGGAACACCGGGGAGCTGTTTTTT. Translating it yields CATSPGGNTGELFF.